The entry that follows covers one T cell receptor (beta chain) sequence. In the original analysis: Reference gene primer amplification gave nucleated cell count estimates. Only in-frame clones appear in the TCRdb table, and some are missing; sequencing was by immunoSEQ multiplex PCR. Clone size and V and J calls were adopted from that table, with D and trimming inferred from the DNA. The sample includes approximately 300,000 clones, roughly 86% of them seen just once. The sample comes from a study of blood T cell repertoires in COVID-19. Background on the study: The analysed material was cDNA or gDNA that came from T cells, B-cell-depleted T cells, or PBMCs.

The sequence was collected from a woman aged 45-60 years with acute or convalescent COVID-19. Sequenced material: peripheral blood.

The CDR3 sequence is CASSLGGPYEQYF. The DNA for the CDR3 is TGTGCCAGCAGTTTGGGAGGGCCGTACGAGCAGTACTTC. The chain uses TRBV12-3 or TRBV12-4 and TRBJ2-7, with 7 bases identical to TRBD2. The length of the CDR3 is 13 residues. After removal of 3 bases from V and 4 bases from J, the junction contained 3 bases not matched to a gene.